This TCR beta chain stems from a study of OX40 agonist ivuxolimab in advanced cancers. Looking at the study overall: The patients received agonistic anti-OX40 (CD134) antibody ivuxolimab. Dose-escalation patients had hepatocellular carcinoma, melanoma, renal cell or head and neck cancer. Patients achieving partial responses numbered three: one hepatocellular carcinoma case and two cutaneous melanoma cases.

With baseline, cycle 4 day 1, and cycle 7 day 1 as timepoints, blood was sampled. The table lists this clone with many counts. The CDR3 contains 14 residues. V gave up 8 bases and J gave up 8 bases; unmatched junction bases: 10. Per the germline V gene, CDR1 is MNHEY and CDR2 is SMNVEV (reference sequence). Some clones are missing from TCRdb's copy, which holds only in-frame ones; the method was immunoSEQ multiplex PCR. The sample records 60,000 to 65,000 clones, roughly 86% being singletons. The chain uses TRBV27 and TRBJ1-4; 8 bases align to TRBD1. The sequencing used CD4+ or CD8+ T cells sorted from blood, collected in a trial of the OX40 agonist ivuxolimab. This TCR derives from an adult with an advanced solid tumor such as melanoma, head and neck, liver or kidney cancer. CDR3: CASRSSGTGEKLFF. CDR3 in DNA: TGTGCCAGCCGATCCTCCGGGACAGGCGAAAAACTGTTTTTT.